These 32 T cell receptor beta chains share one sample of origin, sequenced in a study of cytomegalovirus exposure and HLA in healthy donors. The PCR ran on 60 Vbeta and 13 Jbeta primers. Assay: immunoSEQ multiplex PCR; the TCRdb copy retains only in-frame clones and omits some. The sample has roughly 200,000 clones; 75% to 90% are singletons. Sequences were obtained from PBMCs. The source is a boy younger than 18 in good health and CMV-seronegative.

This chain connects TRBV5-1 to TRBJ2-2; maybe TRBD1 (6 bases). This CDR3 region has 16 residues. V lost 2 bases and J 3 bases, leaving 14 bases between the germline ends. Germline CDR1 reads SGHRS; CDR2 reads YFSETQ. CDR3 nucleotide sequence: TGCGCCAGCAGCTTCTACAGGGTTGTGGACACCGGGGAGCTGTTTTTT. Protein sequence: CASSFYRVVDTGELFF.

The gene calls are TRBV6-4 and TRBJ2-2, with D unresolved. V was pared by 2 bases and J by 0 bases, with 7 bases between. CDR1 and CDR2 from the germline V gene are MRHNA and SNTAGT. The CDR3 covers 15 residues. CDR3 sequence (DNA): TGTGCCAGCAGTGACCGGGTCCCGAACACCGGGGAGCTGTTTTTT. This encodes CASSDRVPNTGELFF.

The chain recombines TRBV30 with TRBJ1-1; D gene uncertain. V was clipped by 7 bases and J by 0 bases, with 21 bases between them. Per the germline V gene, CDR1 is GTSNPN and CDR2 is SVGIG (reference sequence). The CDR3 has 16 residues. CDR3 in DNA: TGTGCCTATACCGGCCCTTTACTATCAATGAACACTGAAGCTTTCTTT. The encoded protein is CAYTGPLLSMNTEAFF.

This chain joins TRBV6-1 and TRBJ1-1, with 9 bases identical to TRBD1. From germline, CDR1 is MNHNS and CDR2 SASEGT. Trimming took 3 bases from V and 1 from J; bases not matched to a gene: 3. This CDR3 has 15 amino acids. The CDR3 loop reads CASSDAGQGNTEAFF. The CDR3 coding sequence is TGTGCCAGCAGTGACGCGGGACAGGGGAACACTGAAGCTTTCTTT.

This clone was seen a single time. This rearrangement joins TRBV30 to TRBJ1-6, with a tentative D call TRBD1 (5 bases). This CDR3 comprises 12 residues. V was trimmed by 5 bases and J by 12 bases, leaving 14 bases between them. Germline V gene lookup returns CDR1 GTSNPN and CDR2 SVGIG (reference sequence). The CDR3 nucleotides read TGTGCCTGGTGGCCAGGGAACGGACCCCTCCACTTT. Protein sequence: CAWWPGNGPLHF.

The V gene is TRBV4-3, the J gene TRBJ2-4, with TRBD1 matching 7 bases. The CDR3 covers 12 residues. CDR1 is LGHNA, CDR2 YSLEER, per germline. V trimming: 0 bases; J trimming: 15 bases; junction bases outside the gene matches: 5. CDR3 in amino acids: CASSQEDRTRYF. As DNA, the CDR3 is TGCGCCAGCAGCCAAGAGGACAGGACAAGGTACTTC.

This clone was detected a few times. The CDR3 region has the DNA TGTGCCACCAGCAGAGGGCTGGCCGGGGAGCTGTTTTTT. Translated, it gives CATSRGLAGELFF. The chain carries TRBV15 and TRBJ2-2, with no clear D. Germline values: CDR1 LNHNV, CDR2 YYDKDF (reference sequence). There are 13 residues in the CDR3. Trimming removed 1 base at V and 6 bases at J, with 6 bases between.

This chain uses TRBV19 with TRBJ2-7; D is possibly TRBD1 (6 bases). Germline V gene data show CDR1 as LNHDA and CDR2 as SQIVND (reference sequence). This CDR3 comprises 14 residues. V gave up 6 bases and J gave up 8 bases, with 20 bases separating them. The DNA of the CDR3 is TGTGCCAGTAGGGGGACAACAGGCCCTAGGAAGCAGTACTTC. Amino acids: CASRGTTGPRKQYF.

The chain couples TRBV5-1 to TRBJ2-2, with a tentative D call TRBD1 (5 bases). Trimming removed 1 base at V and 7 bases at J, with 14 bases between. Germline-derived CDR1 and CDR2 are SGHRS and YFSETQ. This CDR3 spans 15 amino acids. The CDR3 sequence: CASSLLRGADGELFF. The CDR3 nucleotides are TGCGCCAGCAGCTTGCTAAGGGGCGCCGACGGGGAGCTGTTTTTT.

The rearrangement uses TRBV5-1 and TRBJ2-5; no definite D call. Trimming took off 3 bases at V and 2 bases at J, with 14 bases between the two ends. Per the germline V gene, CDR1 is SGHRS and CDR2 is YFSETQ. CDR3 length: 15 residues. The CDR3 DNA is TGCGCCAGCAGCTCGGGTTTCCATCAACAAGAGACCCAGTACTTC. Protein product: CASSSGFHQQETQYF.

The chain couples TRBV6-4 to TRBJ1-2, with TRBD1 matching 7 bases. V dropped 0 bases and J dropped 8; count of bases not matched to a gene: 9. The CDR3 covers 15 residues. Per the germline V gene, CDR1 is MRHNA and CDR2 is SNTAGT. This chain's CDR3 is CASSDSVEGGTGYTF. In DNA form, the CDR3 reads TGTGCCAGCAGTGACTCCGTTGAAGGGGGCACGGGCTACACCTTC.

The rearrangement uses TRBV18 and TRBJ2-7; 10 bases align to TRBD2. Germline assignment: CDR1 KGHSH and CDR2 LQKENI. The junction had 5 bases not matched to a gene; V was cut back by 5 bases and J by 1 base. CDR3 length: 15 residues. The CDR3 DNA sequence: TGTGCCAGCTCAGCTAGCGGGGGACGGTCCTACGAGCAGTACTTC. Translating gives CASSASGGRSYEQYF.

The chain links TRBV9 to TRBJ2-7; D is possibly TRBD2 (6 bases). The V end was cut by 0 bases, the J end by 4 bases, with 14 bases between. Germline CDR1 SGDLS, CDR2 YYNGEE. The CDR3 has 15 amino acids. CDR3 region: CASSVDPRGGYEQYF. The CDR3, as DNA: TGTGCCAGCAGCGTAGATCCCCGTGGGGGGTACGAGCAGTACTTC.

This sequence joins TRBV10-3 and TRBJ2-7, with D perhaps matching TRBD2 (5 bases). The CDR3 spans 12 residues. The V end lost 7 bases, the J end lost 3 bases, and 10 bases lay between the germline ends. Germline V gene data show CDR1 as ENHRY and CDR2 as SYGVKD. This CDR3 reads CAITDGVYEQYF. The CDR3 DNA follows: TGTGCCATCACCGACGGGGTCTACGAGCAGTACTTC.

This clone came up a few times. Here the CDR3 reads CATSREQGTYEQYF. CDR3 nucleotide sequence: TGTGCCACCAGCAGAGAACAGGGGACCTACGAGCAGTACTTC. The V call is TRBV15, the J call TRBJ2-5, with 7 bases lining up with TRBD1. The DNA end is more similar to TRBJ2-7, so the J call may be wrong. CDR3 length: 14 residues. Germline V gives CDR1 LNHNV, CDR2 YYDKDF (reference sequence).

This chain uses TRBV19 with TRBJ1-3; no firm D call. V lost 6 bases and J 1 base, leaving 4 bases between the germline ends. This CDR3 contains 12 residues. Looked up from germline, CDR1 is LNHDA and CDR2 is SQIVND (reference sequence). The CDR3: CASSRSGNTIYF. The CDR3 nucleotides are TGTGCCAGTAGCCGGTCTGGAAACACCATATATTTT. The full variable domain, with the rest looked up from reference TRBV19 and TRBJ1-3, is DGGITQSPKYLFRKEGQNVTLSCEQNLNHDAMYWYRQDPGQGLRLIYYSQIVNDFQKGDIAEGYSVSREKKESFPLTVTSAQKNPTAFYLCASSRSGNTIYFGEGSWLTVV.

This clone was detected a few times. The J gene is TRBJ1-2, the V gene TRBV4-3; D not certain. The V gene lost 0 bases and the J gene lost 4 bases, with 3 bases spanning the gap. The CDR3 has 12 residues. Per germline, CDR1 LGHNA and CDR2 YSLEER. CDR3 region: CASSQDSYGYTF. The CDR3 bases are TGCGCCAGCAGCCAAGACAGCTATGGCTACACCTTC.

V usage is TRBV5-6 and J usage is TRBJ1-3; TRBD1 might be the D (6 bases). The ends were cut back, 4 bases at V and 4 bases at J, with 15 bases in the middle. This CDR3 region has 15 residues. Germline CDR1 and CDR2: SGHDT and YYEEEE. CDR3 nucleotides: TGTGCCAGCAGCCGTTGGACAGTAGACGGAAACACCATATATTTT. Translating gives CASSRWTVDGNTIYF.

The table lists this clone with a count of one. The V and J genes are TRBV30 and TRBJ2-7; D not certain. V was shortened by 5 bases and J by 0 bases, with 5 bases between the two germline ends. The length of the CDR3 is 11 residues. Germline CDR1 GTSNPN, CDR2 SVGIG (reference sequence). The CDR3 region is CAWGSSYEQYF. As DNA, the CDR3 is TGTGCCTGGGGCTCCTCCTACGAGCAGTACTTC.

The CDR3 DNA reads as TGTGCCAGCAGCCCAGGGAGCACAGATACGCAGTATTTT. Residues: CASSPGSTDTQYF. The chain is built from TRBV7-3 and TRBJ2-3; D perhaps matches TRBD1 (5 bases). This CDR3 has 13 amino acids. Germline V gives CDR1 SGHTA, CDR2 FQGTGA. Trimming removed 5 bases at V and 0 bases at J, with 6 bases between.

V usage is TRBV2 and J usage is TRBJ2-1, with 9 bases aligning to TRBD1. CDR3 length equals 14 residues. The germline V gene encodes CDR1 SNHLY and CDR2 FYNNEI. V gave up 6 bases and J gave up 13 bases; unmatched junction bases: 13. This CDR3 reads CASSRDRAYSDQFF. DNA of the CDR3: TGTGCCAGCAGCCGGGACAGGGCCTACAGTGACCAGTTCTTC. Complete variable domain (other parts from reference TRBV2 and TRBJ2-1): EPEVTQTPSHQVTQMGQEVILRCVPISNHLYFYWYRQILGQKVEFLVSFYNNEISEKSEIFDDQFSVERPDGSNFTLKIRSTKLEDSAMYFCASSRDRAYSDQFFGPGTRLTVL.

This clone has only a few counts. The gene calls are TRBV29-1 and TRBJ2-7; 8 nucleotides match TRBD2. The V gene's germline CDR1 is SQVTM and CDR2 ANQGSEA. This CDR3 spans 13 amino acids. V shed 2 bases and J 0 bases; nucleotides not matched to a gene: 0. This CDR3 is CSVETSGSYEQYF. In DNA, the CDR3 is TGCAGCGTTGAAACTAGCGGCTCCTACGAGCAGTACTTC.

This rearrangement joins TRBV5-6 to TRBJ2-3; weak D call: TRBD2 (6 bases). V gave up 6 bases and J gave up 2 bases, with 13 bases separating them. Germline V gives CDR1 SGHDT, CDR2 YYEEEE. This CDR3 is built from 14 residues. The CDR3 sequence is CASKWRGVTDTQYF. CDR3 DNA: TGTGCCAGCAAGTGGAGGGGTGTCACAGATACGCAGTATTTT.

The rearrangement uses TRBV21-1 and TRBJ2-5; the DNA was not compared with TRBD1, the D call given in the table. TRBV21-1 is a documented pseudogene. The CDR3 length is 17 residues. The CDR3 loop is CASSKPDREVKGETQYF. Here the CDR3 DNA reads TGTGCCAGCAGCAAGCCGGACAGGGAGGTTAAGGGTGAGACCCAGTACTTC.

This chain joins TRBV5-4 and TRBJ1-4; D unresolved. The V end lost 1 base, the J end lost 3 bases, and 10 bases lay between the germline ends. The germline CDR1 and CDR2 sequences are SGHNT and YYREEE (reference sequence). CDR3 size: 15 residues. The CDR3 sequence: CASSLYPGSNEKLFF. The CDR3 region has the DNA TGTGCCAGCAGCTTGTACCCGGGATCTAATGAAAAACTGTTTTTT.

The rearrangement joins TRBV7-9 to TRBJ2-5; maybe TRBD1 (5 bases). Germline CDR1 SEHNR, CDR2 FQNEAQ (reference sequence). Deletions cut 0 bases from V and 2 bases from J, with 7 bases between. The CDR3 has 14 residues. The CDR3 bases are TGTGCCAGCAGCTTAGCGGGGCGGCAAGAGACCCAGTACTTC. Amino acid sequence: CASSLAGRQETQYF. The full variable domain, completed using reference TRBV7-9 and TRBJ2-5, is DTGVSQNPRHKITKRGQNVTFRCDPISEHNRLYWYRQTLGQGPEFLTYFQNEAQLEKSRLLSDRFSAERPKGSFSTLEIQRTEQGDSAMYLCASSLAGRQETQYFGPGTRLLVL.

The V call is TRBV6-5, the J call TRBJ1-2; 7 nucleotides align to TRBD1. This CDR3 has 13 residues. V trimming: 5 bases; J trimming: 7 bases; junction bases outside the gene matches: 7. Germline V gene data show CDR1 as MNHEY and CDR2 as SVGAGI. The CDR3 DNA reads TGTGCCAGCAGTCGTCAGGGGGTCTCTGGCTACACCTTC. It codes for CASSRQGVSGYTF.

The chain has TRBV2 and TRBJ2-1, with 7 nucleotides matching TRBD1. Germline V CDR1 and CDR2: SNHLY, FYNNEI. CDR3 length: 15 amino acids. V dropped 1 base and J dropped 3; count of bases not matched to a gene: 3. The CDR3 nucleotides are TGTGCCAGCAGTGAAGAAGGGGGCAGCTACAATGAGCAGTTCTTC. Translating gives CASSEEGGSYNEQFF. The complete variable domain, with remaining parts taken from reference TRBV2 and TRBJ2-1, reads EPEVTQTPSHQVTQMGQEVILRCVPISNHLYFYWYRQILGQKVEFLVSFYNNEISEKSEIFDDQFSVERPDGSNFTLKIRSTKLEDSAMYFCASSEEGGSYNEQFFGPGTRLTVL.

V and J are TRBV5-5 and TRBJ1-1; D call uncertain. V lost 2 bases and J lost 10, with 12 bases in between. CDR3 length: 12 residues. Germline V gives CDR1 SGHKS, CDR2 YYEKEE (reference sequence). The chain's CDR3 is CASSLGGLGAFF. The DNA of the CDR3 is TGTGCCAGCAGCTTAGGAGGTTTAGGAGCTTTCTTT.

The V gene is TRBV6-1, the J gene TRBJ1-1; 9 nucleotides match TRBD1. The CDR3 runs 16 residues. Looked up from germline, CDR1 is MNHNS and CDR2 is SASEGT. Germline trimming cut 4 bases from V and 6 bases from J; bases unmatched to any gene: 12. Here the CDR3 reads CASSGDTRTGVSEAFF. Here the CDR3 DNA reads TGTGCCAGCAGTGGAGACACTAGGACAGGGGTTTCTGAAGCTTTCTTT.

This chain uses TRBV6-5 with TRBJ2-3, with 11 positions matching TRBD2. The CDR3 covers 15 residues. Germline CDR1 MNHEY, CDR2 SVGAGI. With 8 bases clipped from V and 2 bases from J, the junction kept 6 bases outside the gene matches. The chain's CDR3 is CASGRLAGTTDTQYF. CDR3 sequence (DNA): TGTGCCAGCGGTAGACTAGCGGGGACCACAGATACGCAGTATTTT.

The chain has TRBV19 and TRBJ1-2, with 7 bases lining up with TRBD1. The CDR3 loop spans 15 amino acids. Germline V lookup: CDR1 LNHDA, CDR2 SQIVND (reference sequence). The junction had 13 bases not matched to a gene; V was cut back by 4 bases and J by 8 bases. Here the CDR3 reads CASSKTLGTVQGYTF. The CDR3 DNA follows: TGTGCCAGTAGTAAAACACTCGGGACAGTTCAAGGCTACACCTTC.